Listed below are T cell receptor beta chains from one sample, sequenced in a study of cytomegalovirus exposure and HLA in healthy donors. Profiled with immunoSEQ multiplex PCR; TCRdb holds only in-frame clones, not every one. Of about 220,000 clones in the sample, roughly 84% were seen once. Sequenced material: PBMCs. All receptors derive from a boy younger than 10 in good health and CMV-seronegative. Each CDR3 is given with its conserved first and last residue. D genes are given only for firm matches. Size is stated for part of the rows, as once, few or many counts, or as a class when the clone is expanded.

d_call,clone_size,cdr3_length,v_call,j_call,cdr3_nt,cdr3_aa
.,once,15,TRBV19,TRBJ1-1,TGTGCCAGTAGTGCAAAACAGGGCGGGTACACTGAAGCTTTCTTT,CASSAKQGGYTEAFF
TRBD2,.,16,TRBV9,TRBJ2-1,TGTGCCAGCAGCCCGCGGGGGACCACTGCCTACAATGAGCAGTTCTTC,CASSPRGTTAYNEQFF
.,.,13,TRBV5-4,TRBJ2-7,TGTGCCAGCAGCTTGTGGCCAGCCTACGAGCAGTACTTC,CASSLWPAYEQYF
TRBD1,.,16,TRBV6-5,TRBJ2-5,TGTGCCAGCAGTTCATCCGGGACAGGGGGCCGGGGGACCCAGTACTTC,CASSSSGTGGRGTQYF
.,.,11,TRBV20-1,TRBJ2-1,TGCAGTGCTAGAAACCCGAGCGAGCAGTTCTTC,CSARNPSEQFF
.,.,18,TRBV21-1,TRBJ2-3,TGTGCCAGCAGCAAAAGGGGGGGACTAGCGGAACACACAGATACGCAGTATTTT,CASSKRGGLAEHTDTQYF
.,.,12,TRBV29-1,TRBJ2-3,TGCAGCGTTGAACCCATGCGCCATACGCAGTATTTT,CSVEPMRHTQYF
.,once,15,TRBV9,TRBJ2-4,TGTGCCAGCAGCGTAGCGGTCCAAGCCAAAAACATTCAGTACTTC,CASSVAVQAKNIQYF
.,.,19,TRBV18,TRBJ1-3,TGTGCCAGCTCACTATACGGGTCCTTAGGAAGGAACTCTGGAAACACCATATATTTT,CASSLYGSLGRNSGNTIYF
.,.,13,TRBV30,TRBJ2-7,TGTGCCTGGAGTCAGGGCTTCCACTACGAGCAGTACTTC,CAWSQGFHYEQYF
TRBD1,.,13,TRBV6-1,TRBJ1-1,TGTGCCAGCAGGGGACAGATGAACACTGAAGCTTTCTTT,CASRGQMNTEAFF
TRBD2,.,13,TRBV6-5,TRBJ2-7,TGTGCCAGCAGACCGGGACTATCCTACGAGCAGTACTTC,CASRPGLSYEQYF
TRBD1,.,17,TRBV5-1,TRBJ1-1,TGCGCCAGCAGCTTGGGGTCTACAGGGGGTGCTAACACTGAAGCTTTCTTT,CASSLGSTGGANTEAFF
TRBD1,.,19,TRBV19,TRBJ2-1,TGTGCCAGTAGTATAGGGGCCCACCCGGGACAGGGGATTATAAATGAGCAGTTCTTC,CASSIGAHPGQGIINEQFF
.,.,16,TRBV27,TRBJ2-3,TGTGCCAGCAGTTTAAGTCCAGGTCATAGCACAGATACGCAGTATTTT,CASSLSPGHSTDTQYF
.,.,12,TRBV19,TRBJ1-5,TGTGCCAGTAGTATCGGCAATCAGCCCCAGCATTTT,CASSIGNQPQHF
TRBD2,.,17,TRBV11-2,TRBJ2-3,TGTGCCAGCAGCCCAGGGACTAGCGGGGCCAGCACAGATACGCAGTATTTT,CASSPGTSGASTDTQYF
TRBD2,.,16,TRBV6-5,TRBJ2-1,TGTGCCAGCAGTTACTCCCCTAGCGGGATCTACAATGAGCAGTTCTTC,CASSYSPSGIYNEQFF
TRBD1,.,12,TRBV27,TRBJ1-2,TGTGCCAGCAGCAAGACAGGGCATGGCTACACCTTC,CASSKTGHGYTF
.,.,14,TRBV19,TRBJ1-2,TGTGCCAGTAGTATAGATGGCAGGGTGGATGGCTACACCTTC,CASSIDGRVDGYTF
.,.,15,TRBV18,TRBJ1-2,TGTGCCAGCTCACCCAGCGGCGTTGATGACTATGGCTACACCTTC,CASSPSGVDDYGYTF
TRBD2,.,14,TRBV7-9,TRBJ2-5,TGTGCCAGCAGCCCCCGACTAGCGGAAGAGACCCAGTACTTC,CASSPRLAEETQYF
.,.,13,TRBV6-5,TRBJ1-5,TGTGCCAGCAGTCACAGGGTTAATCAGCCCCAGCATTTT,CASSHRVNQPQHF
.,.,17,TRBV2,TRBJ1-5,TGTGCCAGCAGGGCCCGGACAGACAACTATAGCAATCAGCCCCAGCATTTT,CASRARTDNYSNQPQHF
TRBD2,once,18,TRBV10-3,TRBJ2-2,TGTGCCATCAGTGAGCCCGGACTAGCGGGGGCCTACACCGGGGAGCTGTTTTTT,CAISEPGLAGAYTGELFF
TRBD2,.,15,TRBV9,TRBJ2-1,TGTGCCAGCAGCGTAGAGAGCGGGGGGTTCAATGAGCAGTTCTTC,CASSVESGGFNEQFF
TRBD2,.,18,TRBV7-3,TRBJ2-5,TGTGCCAGCAGCTTAGGTCGAGCGGGGGCAGCCTTCCAAGAGACCCAGTACTTC,CASSLGRAGAAFQETQYF
.,.,11,TRBV5-8,TRBJ1-1,TGTGCCAGCAGCTTAGGGGGGGAGGCTTTCTTT,CASSLGGEAFF
TRBD1,few,15,TRBV6-1,TRBJ1-5,TGTGCCAGCAGTGGGCTAGACAGGGTAACTCAGCCCCAGCATTTT,CASSGLDRVTQPQHF
TRBD1,.,17,TRBV19,TRBJ1-6,TGTGCCAGTAGTGTGGACAGGGCAAGCTCCTATAATTCACCCCTCCACTTT,CASSVDRASSYNSPLHF
TRBD1,.,15,TRBV19,TRBJ2-2,TGTGCCAGTAGTTCCGGGACAGCTAACACCGGGGAGCTGTTTTTT,CASSSGTANTGELFF
.,once,14,TRBV5-6,TRBJ2-1,TGTGCCAGCAGCTTGGAACCGTGGAGAAATGAGCAGTTCTTC,CASSLEPWRNEQFF
TRBD1,once,15,TRBV9,TRBJ1-5,TGTGCCAGCAGCGTAGGGACAGGGGGCTATCAGCCCCAGCATTTT,CASSVGTGGYQPQHF
.,.,12,TRBV12-5,TRBJ1-1,TGTGCTAGCGCAGAGAGTCGGGCTGAAGCTTTCTTT,CASAESRAEAFF
.,.,12,TRBV6-5,TRBJ1-3,TGTGCCAGCAGTATACCTGGGGCCACCATATATTTT,CASSIPGATIYF
TRBD2,.,15,TRBV19,TRBJ2-1,TGTGCCAGTAGTGCCGGGACTAGCGGCTACAATGAGCAGTTCTTC,CASSAGTSGYNEQFF
.,once,15,TRBV6-1,TRBJ2-5,TGTGCCAGCAGTGAAGCCGAGCAGGGCCAAGATACCCAGTACTTC,CASSEAEQGQDTQYF
TRBD2,.,18,TRBV27,TRBJ2-6,TGTGCCAGCAGTTTGGCGGGAGGGGGTCGGGCTGGGGCCAACGTCCTGACTTTC,CASSLAGGGRAGANVLTF
TRBD2,.,15,TRBV19,TRBJ2-5,TGTGCCAGTACCCGACGGGGGGACGGGGAAGAGACCCAGTACTTC,CASTRRGDGEETQYF
TRBD1,.,14,TRBV5-1,TRBJ1-1,TGCGCCAGCAGCGCCGACAGGGTGGGAACTGAAGCTTTCTTT,CASSADRVGTEAFF
.,few,13,TRBV9,TRBJ2-2,TGTGCCAGCAGCGTAGACAGGGACCGGGAGCTGTTTTTT,CASSVDRDRELFF
TRBD1,.,17,TRBV4-1,TRBJ2-5,TGCGCCAGCAGCCAAGATTTAGTGTTAGGGGGCAGTGAGACCCAGTACTTC,CASSQDLVLGGSETQYF
TRBD1,.,16,TRBV5-6,TRBJ1-2,TGTGCCAGCAGTAACGGACAGGGAAGTTTGAACTATGGCTACACCTTC,CASSNGQGSLNYGYTF
TRBD1,.,15,TRBV13,TRBJ1-2,TGTGCCAGCAGCTCGGGGACAGCCCTGAGGGATGGCTACACCTTC,CASSSGTALRDGYTF
TRBD1,once,14,TRBV6-4,TRBJ1-2,TGTGCCAGCAGCCCTGGACAGGGGGACTATGGCTACACCTTC,CASSPGQGDYGYTF
.,.,14,TRBV18,TRBJ2-7,TGTGCCAGCTCACCACCGTTCGGGGTCTACGAGCAGTACTTC,CASSPPFGVYEQYF
.,.,16,TRBV30,TRBJ2-3,TGTGCCTGGAGTTTCTCCTCACAGACAGACACAGATACGCAGTATTTT,CAWSFSSQTDTDTQYF
.,.,15,TRBV15,TRBJ2-7,TGTGCCACCAGCAGAGATCAGGCGGGGCCCCACGAGCAGTACTTC,CATSRDQAGPHEQYF
TRBD1,.,16,TRBV4-1,TRBJ2-7,TGCGCCAGCAGCCAGCACATAACAGGGGCCTCCTACGAGCAGTACTTC,CASSQHITGASYEQYF
TRBD2,.,17,TRBV23-1,TRBJ2-1,TGCGCCAGCAGTCATAGTCCCGGGACTAGCGGGCCCCATGAGCAGTTCTTC,CASSHSPGTSGPHEQFF
TRBD2,.,16,TRBV5-6,TRBJ2-3,TGTGCCAGCAGCCGGGCCCTAGCGGGAGGCACAGATACGCAGTATTTT,CASSRALAGGTDTQYF
TRBD1,.,12,TRBV19,TRBJ2-4,TGTGCCAGCGGACAGGGGGCAAACATTCAGTACTTC,CASGQGANIQYF
TRBD1,few,12,TRBV2,TRBJ1-1,TGTGCCAGCAGCGGACAGGCGGCTGAAGCTTTCTTT,CASSGQAAEAFF
.,few,13,TRBV6-1,TRBJ2-3,TGTGCCAGCAGTGAGCAGTTGTGGGAGACGCAGTATTTT,CASSEQLWETQYF
.,.,14,TRBV9,TRBJ2-5,TGTGCCAGCAGCGTAGCGGGGGTTCAAGAGACCCAGTACTTC,CASSVAGVQETQYF
TRBD2,.,20,TRBV19,TRBJ2-7,TGTGCCAGTAGTCTAACGAAACTAGCGCAGCATTTCGTTTTCGGATACGAGCAGTACTTC,CASSLTKLAQHFVFGYEQYF
.,few,11,TRBV27,TRBJ1-2,TGTGCCAGCAGTTCCGGGGGAGGCTACACCTTC,CASSSGGGYTF
TRBD2,few,15,TRBV10-3,TRBJ2-7,TGTGCCATCAGTGATGGGGCTAGCGGGAGTTACGAGCAGTACTTC,CAISDGASGSYEQYF